This TCR beta chain originates from a study of blood T cell repertoires in COVID-19. Study background: Acute and convalescent COVID-19 specimens originated in the United States, Italy and Spain. The cDNA or gDNA used as material had been derived from T cells, B-cell-depleted T cells, or PBMCs.

The CDR3 has 14 residues. Germline V gene data show CDR1 as SEHNR and CDR2 as FQNEAQ (reference sequence). The V gene lost 5 bases and the J gene lost 6 bases, with 14 bases spanning the gap. Original data processing: Scientists estimated how many nucleated cells there were by amplifying reference gene primers. Using immunoSEQ multiplex PCR, the repertoire was profiled, and TCRdb retains in-frame clones only, with some absent. V and J calls and clone size are as listed in that table; D and trimming were resolved from the DNA. The repertoire includes some 160,000 clones, approximately 86% of them detected once, and just over 2.5% sits in the top ten.

The rearrangement uses TRBV7-9 and TRBJ2-1, with no clear D. This clonotype originated in an elderly woman with COVID-19, enrolled during active disease. Sequenced material: peripheral blood. CDR3 region: CASSRSGSRNEQFF. CDR3 DNA: TGTGCCAGCAGCCGCTCTGGTAGTCGCAATGAGCAGTTCTTC.